The next 6 T cell receptor beta chains were all read from a single sample in a study of early stage breast cancer tumors. The assay was immunoSEQ multiplex PCR, and TCRdb's table has in-frame clones only and misses some. The table includes 25,000 to 30,000 clones, roughly 80% detected once. Sample: blood. These receptors were taken from a person between 60 and 70 years old with breast cancer.

The chain has TRBV19 and TRBJ2-7; the D gene is possibly TRBD1 (5 bases). Germline lookup yields CDR1 LNHDA and CDR2 SQIVND (reference sequence). Trimming took 1 base from V and 5 from J, leaving 15 bases between them. CDR3 length: 15 amino acids. The CDR3 spells CASSIASDSSHEQYF. CDR3 sequence (DNA): TGTGCCAGTAGTATAGCCTCAGACAGTTCACACGAGCAGTACTTC. The full variable domain, rest sourced from reference TRBV19 and TRBJ2-7, is DGGITQSPKYLFRKEGQNVTLSCEQNLNHDAMYWYRQDPGQGLRLIYYSQIVNDFQKGDIAEGYSVSREKKESFPLTVTSAQKNPTAFYLCASSIASDSSHEQYFGPGTRLTVT.

The table lists this clone with a few counts. The rearrangement uses TRBV30 and TRBJ2-3; 7 nucleotides align to TRBD2. The V segment lost 0 bases and the J segment 1 base; nucleotides outside the gene matches: 7. The CDR3 contains 16 residues. Looked up from germline, CDR1 is GTSNPN and CDR2 is SVGIG (reference sequence). The CDR3 coding sequence is TGTGCCTGGAGTGTCTTGGCTAGCGGCGGCACAGATACGCAGTATTTT. This translates into CAWSVLASGGTDTQYF.

CDR3 sequence: CASSQEDSLHTGELFF. The CDR3 nucleotides read TGCGCCAGCAGCCAAGAGGACAGCCTTCACACCGGGGAGCTGTTTTTT. The rearrangement uses TRBV4-3 and TRBJ2-2; D may be TRBD1 (6 bases). V dropped 0 bases and J dropped 3 bases, with 11 bases sitting between them. The CDR3 totals 16 residues. In germline, CDR1 is LGHNA, CDR2 YSLEER.

The chain is built from TRBV7-9 and TRBJ1-2, with TRBD1 matching 7 bases. J lost 6 bases, V lost 4 bases, and 5 bases had no gene match. The CDR3 extends over 13 amino acids. CDR1 and CDR2 from the germline V gene are SEHNR and FQNEAQ (reference sequence). CDR3 nucleotide sequence: TGTGCCAGCAGCTCGACAGGGCCGGATGGCTACACCTTC. Translation: CASSSTGPDGYTF.

The chain links TRBV27 to TRBJ2-7; 9 nucleotides align to TRBD1. CDR3 length equals 14 residues. J lost 1 base, V lost 3 bases, and 1 base had no gene match. Germline V gives CDR1 MNHEY, CDR2 SMNVEV (reference sequence). This chain's CDR3 is CASSFGQGSYEQYF. The DNA of the CDR3 is TGTGCCAGCAGTTTCGGACAGGGGTCCTACGAGCAGTACTTC.

The V and J genes are TRBV4-1 and TRBJ2-7, with D possibly matching TRBD2 (7 bases). The V gene lost 5 bases and the J gene lost 2 bases, with 13 bases spanning the gap. Germline V lookup: CDR1 MGHRA, CDR2 YSYEKL. This CDR3 has 14 amino acids. The CDR3 DNA sequence: TGCGCCAGCAGCGATGGGGGGGCAACCTACGAGCAGTACTTC. Its protein is CASSDGGATYEQYF.